Below, one TCR beta chain is given with its context. The target antigen is unknown. The time point here: pre-treatment sample, taken before nivolumab and TIL therapy. Pleural nodules or supraclavicular lymph nodes made up most of the excised metastases sampled. This sample was taken from a study of TIL therapy for anti-PD-1-resistant metastatic lung cancer. Study outcomes and limitations: Many TIL product clones were absent from baseline tumor, suggesting clonal contraction.

The libraries were made with immunoSEQ v3. Libraries were sequenced to around 2 million read pairs (survey) or 5-6 million (deep). Assay: immunoSEQ multiplex PCR; the TCRdb copy retains only in-frame clones and omits some. The sample shows roughly 50,000 clones, roughly 70% of them seen only once. The specimen comprised tumor tissue, sampled at baseline. The TCR comes from a person aged 25-85 years with non-small cell lung cancer.

CDR3: CASSFYSGATDTQYF. The CDR3 DNA reads as TGTGCCAGCAGCTTTTACAGCGGGGCCACAGATACGCAGTATTTT. The chain is built from TRBV5-6 and TRBJ2-3; TRBD2 matches 7 bases. J was trimmed by 2 bases and V by 2 bases; bases with no gene match: 5. CDR3 length: 15 residues. CDR1 SGHDT and CDR2 YYEEEE come from the germline V gene. Together with reference TRBV5-6 and TRBJ2-3, the CDR3 gives the full variable domain: DAGVTQSPTHLIKTRGQQVTLRCSPKSGHDTVSWYQQALGQGPQFIFQYYEEEERQRGNFPDRFSGHQFPNYSSELNVNALLLGDSALYLCASSFYSGATDTQYFGPGTRLTVL.